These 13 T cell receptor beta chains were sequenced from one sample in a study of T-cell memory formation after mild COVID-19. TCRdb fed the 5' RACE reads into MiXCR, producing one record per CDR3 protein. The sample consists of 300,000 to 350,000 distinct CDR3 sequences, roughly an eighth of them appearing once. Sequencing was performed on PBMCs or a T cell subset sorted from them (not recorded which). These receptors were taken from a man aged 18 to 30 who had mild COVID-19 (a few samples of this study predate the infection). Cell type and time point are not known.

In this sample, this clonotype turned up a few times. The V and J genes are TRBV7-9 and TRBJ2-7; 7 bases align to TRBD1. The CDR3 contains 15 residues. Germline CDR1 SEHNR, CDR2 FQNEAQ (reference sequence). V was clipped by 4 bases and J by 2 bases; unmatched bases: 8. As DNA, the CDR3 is TGTGCCAGCAGCTCGATAAACAGGGGCCCCTACGAGCAGTACTTC. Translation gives CASSSINRGPYEQYF.

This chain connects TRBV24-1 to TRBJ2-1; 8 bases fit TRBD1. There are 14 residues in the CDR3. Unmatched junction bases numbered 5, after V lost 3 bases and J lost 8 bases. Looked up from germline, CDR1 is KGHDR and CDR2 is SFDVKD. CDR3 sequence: CATSDQGAVDEQFF. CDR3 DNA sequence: TGTGCCACCAGTGATCAGGGGGCTGTCGATGAGCAGTTCTTC.

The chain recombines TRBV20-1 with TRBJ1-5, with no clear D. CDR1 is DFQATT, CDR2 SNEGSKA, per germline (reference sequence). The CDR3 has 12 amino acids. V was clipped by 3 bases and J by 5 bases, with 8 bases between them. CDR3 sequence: CSASSGHQPQHF. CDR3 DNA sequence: TGCAGTGCTAGCTCAGGTCATCAGCCCCAGCATTTT.

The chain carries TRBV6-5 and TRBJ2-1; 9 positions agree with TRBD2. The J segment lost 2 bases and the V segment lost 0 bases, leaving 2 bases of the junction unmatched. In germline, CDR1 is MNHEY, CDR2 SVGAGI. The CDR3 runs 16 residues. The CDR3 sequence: CASSYSAGGPYNEQFF. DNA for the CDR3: TGTGCCAGCAGTTACTCAGCGGGAGGCCCCTACAATGAGCAGTTCTTC.

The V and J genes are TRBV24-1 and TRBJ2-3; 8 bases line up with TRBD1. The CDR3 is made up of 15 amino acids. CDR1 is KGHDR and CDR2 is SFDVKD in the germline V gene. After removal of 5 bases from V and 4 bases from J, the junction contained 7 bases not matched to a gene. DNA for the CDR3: TGTGCCACCAGTGGGTGGACAGGGCCTCCAGATACGCAGTATTTT. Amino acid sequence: CATSGWTGPPDTQYF.

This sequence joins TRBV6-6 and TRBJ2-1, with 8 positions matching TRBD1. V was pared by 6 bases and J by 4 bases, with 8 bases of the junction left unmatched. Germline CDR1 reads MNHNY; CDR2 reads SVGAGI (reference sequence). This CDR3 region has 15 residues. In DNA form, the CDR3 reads TGTGCCAGCAGAAACGGACAGGGAACTTACAATGAGCAGTTCTTC. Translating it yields CASRNGQGTYNEQFF.

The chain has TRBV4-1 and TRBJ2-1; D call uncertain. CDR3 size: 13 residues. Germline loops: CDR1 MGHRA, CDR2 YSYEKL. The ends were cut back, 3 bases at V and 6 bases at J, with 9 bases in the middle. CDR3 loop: CASSHGYPNEQFF. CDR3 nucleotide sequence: TGCGCCAGCAGCCACGGGTACCCCAATGAGCAGTTCTTC.

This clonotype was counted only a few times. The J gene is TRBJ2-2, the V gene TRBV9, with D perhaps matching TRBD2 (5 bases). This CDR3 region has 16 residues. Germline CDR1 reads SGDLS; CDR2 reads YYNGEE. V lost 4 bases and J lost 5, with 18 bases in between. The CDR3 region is CASSTDPATGTGELFF. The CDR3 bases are TGTGCCAGCAGCACCGACCCCGCAACGGGAACCGGGGAGCTGTTTTTT.

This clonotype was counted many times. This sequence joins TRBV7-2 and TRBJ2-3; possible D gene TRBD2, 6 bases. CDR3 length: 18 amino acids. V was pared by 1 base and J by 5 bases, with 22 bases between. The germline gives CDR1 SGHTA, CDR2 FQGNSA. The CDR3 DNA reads TGTGCCAGCAGCTTAGGCTTCATATTGCGGGGTTTGGGAGATACGCAGTATTTT. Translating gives CASSLGFILRGLGDTQYF.

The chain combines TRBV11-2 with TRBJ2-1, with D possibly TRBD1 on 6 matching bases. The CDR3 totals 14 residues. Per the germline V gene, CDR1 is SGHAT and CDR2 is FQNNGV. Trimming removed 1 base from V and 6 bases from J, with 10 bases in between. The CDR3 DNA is TGTGCCAGCAGCTTAGGCCCGGACAGCAATGAGCAGTTCTTC. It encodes CASSLGPDSNEQFF. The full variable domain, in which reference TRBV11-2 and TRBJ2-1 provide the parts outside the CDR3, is EAGVAQSPRYKIIEKRQSVAFWCNPISGHATLYWYQQILGQGPKLLIQFQNNGVVDDSQLPKDRFSAERLKGVDSTLKIQPAKLEDSAVYLCASSLGPDSNEQFFGPGTRLTVL.

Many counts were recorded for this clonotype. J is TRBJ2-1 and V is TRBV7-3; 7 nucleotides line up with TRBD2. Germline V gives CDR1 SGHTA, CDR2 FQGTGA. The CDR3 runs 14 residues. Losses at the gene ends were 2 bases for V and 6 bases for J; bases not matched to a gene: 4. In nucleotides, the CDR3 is TGTGCCAGCAGCTTACTAGCGGCGAGCAATGAGCAGTTCTTC. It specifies CASSLLAASNEQFF.

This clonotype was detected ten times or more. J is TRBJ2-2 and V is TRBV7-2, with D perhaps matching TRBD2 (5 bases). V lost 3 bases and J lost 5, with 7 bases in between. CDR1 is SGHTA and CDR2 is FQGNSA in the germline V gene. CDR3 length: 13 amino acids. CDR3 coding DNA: TGTGCCAGCAGCTTTCCGGGGACCGGGGAGCTGTTTTTT. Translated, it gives CASSFPGTGELFF. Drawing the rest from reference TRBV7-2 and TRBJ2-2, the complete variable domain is GAGVSQSPSNKVTEKGKDVELRCDPISGHTALYWYRQSLGQGLEFLIYFQGNSAPDKSGLPSDRFSAERTGGSVSTLTIQRTQQEDSAVYLCASSFPGTGELFFGEGSRLTVL.

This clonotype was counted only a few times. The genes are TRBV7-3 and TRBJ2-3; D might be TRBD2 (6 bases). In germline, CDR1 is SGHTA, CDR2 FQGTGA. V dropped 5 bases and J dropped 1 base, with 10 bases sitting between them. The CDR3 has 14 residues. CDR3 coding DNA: TGTGCCAGCAGCGCCGGACTACGCACAGATACGCAGTATTTT. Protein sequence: CASSAGLRTDTQYF.